This TCR beta chain emerged from a study of blood T cell repertoires in COVID-19. For the study at large: PBMCs, B-cell-depleted T cells, or T cells provided the cDNA or gDNA that made up the material.

In the original workflow: Nucleated cell counts were estimated from reference gene primer amplification. Here immunoSEQ multiplex PCR was the method, and the copy in TCRdb shows in-frame clones only, minus some. D and trimming come from the DNA, and the V and J calls and clone size come from that table. The table records some 110,000 clones, around four fifths of them present only once. Trimming removed 0 bases from V and 6 bases from J, with 8 bases in between. Germline V gene data show CDR1 as KGHDR and CDR2 as SFDVKD. The CDR3 is 14 residues long. The sequencing sample was made of peripheral blood. V is TRBV24-1 and J is TRBJ2-1; D is unresolved. This receptor was taken from a man between 60 and 75 years old with active or convalescent COVID-19. The CDR3 sequence is CATSDLGPSNEQFF. CDR3 nucleotides: TGTGCCACCAGTGATTTGGGCCCCAGCAATGAGCAGTTCTTC.